The subject of this entry is one T cell receptor beta chain. Its antigen is not known. The data were obtained in a study of cytomegalovirus exposure and HLA in healthy donors. About the research overall: An analysis done earlier identified more than 90 million unique TCR beta sequences from around 180 million T cells. Of all 400 or so donors who were genotyped, under 90% belonged to the Caucasian-associated ancestry cluster.

Germline V lookup: CDR1 SGHTA, CDR2 FQGTGA. Deletions cut 8 bases from V and 6 bases from J, with 16 bases between. This CDR3 region has 14 residues. Use of 60 Vbeta and 13 Jbeta primers characterized the PCR. Data came from immunoSEQ multiplex PCR; TCRdb stores just in-frame clones and leaves some out. Among approximately 120,000 clones listed, over 60% were seen once. Study results and limitations: For cytomegalovirus status, the classifier reportedly gave diagnoses with high specificity and sensitivity. Immune exposure information comprised only CMV serostatus.

Material: PBMCs. The TCR was taken from a man aged 45-65 years in good health and CMV-seronegative. The gene calls are TRBV7-3 and TRBJ2-2; D might be TRBD1 (6 bases). CDR3: CASARDKYAGELFF. CDR3 coding DNA: TGTGCCAGCGCCCGGGACAAGTACGCCGGGGAGCTGTTTTTT.